The 32 T cell receptor beta chains below come from one sample, sequenced in a study of ipilimumab plus nivolumab after autologous stem cell transplantation. The table came from immunoSEQ multiplex PCR; TCRdb's copy has only in-frame clones and leaves some out. Of fewer than 30,000 clones listed, 70% to 90% are singletons. The material was PBMCs, obtained in a trial of ipilimumab plus nivolumab as post-transplant consolidation. These receptors all come from a male donor with diffuse large B-cell lymphoma.

The chain combines TRBV15 with TRBJ1-1; D is possibly TRBD1 (5 bases). The length of the CDR3 is 13 residues. V was cut by 8 bases and J by 2 bases, with 12 bases left in between. Germline-derived CDR1 and CDR2 are LNHNV and YYDKDF (reference sequence). The CDR3 region has the DNA TGTGCCACCGGGCGCAGGGAAAACACTGAAGCTTTCTTT. Its translation is CATGRRENTEAFF.

The chain joins TRBV6-6 to TRBJ2-1, with 9 bases lining up with TRBD2. The J segment lost 6 bases and the V segment lost 6 bases, leaving 9 bases of the junction unmatched. Germline CDR1 MNHNY, CDR2 SVGAGI (reference sequence). The CDR3 extends over 15 amino acids. Here the CDR3 DNA reads TGTGCCAGCAGCCATCTTAGCGGGGGAAGCAATGAGCAGTTCTTC. Translating gives CASSHLSGGSNEQFF.

This clone was observed a single time. The J gene is TRBJ2-5, the V gene TRBV7-6; perhaps TRBD2 as D (5 bases). Trimming left V 0 bases short and J 14 bases short, with 16 bases between. The CDR3 covers 13 residues. Per germline, CDR1 SGHVS and CDR2 FNYEAQ. CDR3 amino acids: CASSLARGSAYYF. In DNA form, the CDR3 reads TGTGCCAGCAGCTTAGCCCGAGGGTCCGCTTATTACTTC. The variable domain in full, with the rest retrieved from reference TRBV7-6 and TRBJ2-5, is GAGVSQSPRYKVTKRGQDVALRCDPISGHVSLYWYRQALGQGPEFLTYFNYEAQQDKSGLPNDRFSAERPEGSISTLTIQRTEQRDSAMYRCASSLARGSAYYFGPGTRLLVL.

V is TRBV7-2 and J is TRBJ1-6; D is undetermined. V lost 1 base and J lost 7, with 8 bases in between. The CDR3 sequence is 14 residues long. Germline CDR1 SGHTA, CDR2 FQGNSA. CDR3 amino acids: CASSLGQINSPLHF. As DNA, the CDR3 is TGTGCCAGCAGCTTAGGGCAGATCAATTCACCCCTCCACTTT.

The CDR3 sequence is CASSPTEGGIGNTIYF. For the CDR3, the DNA is TGTGCCAGCAGCCCAACAGAAGGAGGGATAGGAAACACCATATATTTT. The chain uses TRBV11-2 and TRBJ1-3; D gene unclear. CDR1 and CDR2 from the germline V gene are SGHAT and FQNNGV. The CDR3 length is 16 residues. V was pared by 5 bases and J by 4 bases, with 18 bases between.

The J gene is TRBJ2-3, the V gene TRBV5-4, with TRBD2 matching 10 bases. The germline gives CDR1 SGHNT, CDR2 YYREEE (reference sequence). V was pared by 4 bases and J by 7 bases, with 12 bases of the junction left unmatched. The CDR3 sequence is 16 residues long. The CDR3 loop is CASSAEGSGGGNTQYF. The DNA for the CDR3 is TGTGCCAGCAGCGCCGAGGGAAGCGGGGGGGGAAATACGCAGTATTTT.

This clone appeared a single time. The gene calls are TRBV7-9 and TRBJ2-2, with a weak D call TRBD1 (5 bases). This CDR3 comprises 17 residues. V lost 1 base and J lost 4, with 16 bases in between. Germline CDR1 is SEHNR and CDR2 is FQNEAQ (reference sequence). CDR3 coding DNA: TGTGCCAGCAGCTTAGGGGGAAACAGGATAGGCACCGGGGAGCTGTTTTTT. The encoded protein is CASSLGGNRIGTGELFF.

V gene TRBV6-1 combines with J gene TRBJ2-1; TRBD2 might be the D (6 bases). V was cut by 4 bases and J by 8 bases, with 18 bases left in between. The length of the CDR3 is 15 residues. Germline V lookup: CDR1 MNHNS, CDR2 SASEGT. The CDR3 region is CASSGRVDSGDEQFF. Here the CDR3 DNA reads TGTGCCAGCAGTGGGAGGGTTGATTCCGGCGATGAGCAGTTCTTC.

The chain employs TRBV9 and TRBJ2-3, with D tentatively TRBD2 (5 bases). Germline V lookup: CDR1 SGDLS, CDR2 YYNGEE. The CDR3 runs to 14 residues. Trimming left V 4 bases short and J 7 bases short, with 16 bases between. This CDR3 is CASSPSSGINTQYF. For the CDR3, the DNA is TGTGCCAGCAGCCCGAGCTCCGGGATCAATACGCAGTATTTT.

This chain links TRBV5-4 with TRBJ2-3; D is uncertain. Germline CDR1 reads SGHNT; CDR2 reads YYREEE (reference sequence). V dropped 3 bases and J dropped 2 bases, with 13 bases sitting between them. There are 15 residues in the CDR3. DNA of the CDR3: TGTGCCAGCAGCTCGGCACCTCTATTCACAGATACGCAGTATTTT. Residues: CASSSAPLFTDTQYF.

The chain carries TRBV7-8 and TRBJ2-3, with D hard to call. Germline V gene sequence: CDR1 SGHVS, CDR2 FQNEAQ. CDR3 length: 16 residues. Trimming took 5 bases from V and 2 from J, leaving 17 bases between them. The DNA of the CDR3 is TGTGCCAGCAGCCTGAAGGTCTGGAGTCTCACAGATACGCAGTATTTT. Protein sequence: CASSLKVWSLTDTQYF.

The V call is TRBV20-1, the J call TRBJ1-2; D perhaps matches TRBD1 (5 bases). The V gene lost 6 bases and the J gene lost 8 bases, with 13 bases spanning the gap. This CDR3 has 11 amino acids. CDR1 DFQATT and CDR2 SNEGSKA come from the germline V gene (reference sequence). The CDR3 reads CSAFGGEGYTF. The CDR3, as DNA: TGCAGTGCCTTCGGGGGGGAAGGCTACACCTTC.

A few counts support this clone. This rearrangement joins TRBV11-2 to TRBJ2-5, with D perhaps matching TRBD2 (6 bases). The CDR3 runs to 13 residues. V lost 5 bases and J 6 bases, leaving 13 bases between the germline ends. The germline gives CDR1 SGHAT, CDR2 FQNNGV. CDR3 DNA: TGTGCCAGCAGCCTCCGACTAGAACAGACCCAGTACTTC. Its translation is CASSLRLEQTQYF.

The rearrangement joins TRBV15 to TRBJ1-3, with D unclear. Germline V gene data show CDR1 as LNHNV and CDR2 as YYDKDF (reference sequence). CDR3 length: 12 amino acids. V was pared by 4 bases and J by 5 bases, with 6 bases between. The CDR3 reads CATSIARNTIYF. In nucleotides, the CDR3 is TGTGCCACCAGCATCGCAAGAAACACCATATATTTT.

This clone has just one count. V usage is TRBV5-4 and J usage is TRBJ2-7; no reliable D call. Looked up from germline, CDR1 is SGHNT and CDR2 is YYREEE (reference sequence). The CDR3 length is 16 residues. V lost 0 bases, J lost 7 bases, and 20 bases lay in between. The CDR3 reads CASSLGRPTKQYEQYF. The CDR3 coding sequence is TGTGCCAGCAGCTTGGGGCGACCCACAAAGCAGTATGAGCAGTACTTC.

Concerning this clone: The same CDR3 arises from other DNA sequences in this sample as well. The genes are TRBV6-1 and TRBJ1-5; D is unresolved. Germline V gene sequence: CDR1 MNHNS, CDR2 SASEGT. Trimming stripped 4 bases from V and 0 bases from J, with 10 bases between. CDR3 length: 15 residues. CDR3 bases: TGTGCCAGCAGTGCCCGTGGTAGTAGCAATCAGCCCCAGCATTTT. Amino acids: CASSARGSSNQPQHF.

This chain joins TRBV5-1 and TRBJ2-3; D could derive from TRBD1 or TRBD2 (6 bases each). The CDR3 is made up of 16 amino acids. The germline CDR1 and CDR2 sequences are SGHRS and YFSETQ. V was pared by 5 bases and J by 1 base, with 17 bases between. The CDR3 region has the DNA TGCGCCAGCAGTTTACCGACGGAGGGGGGCACAGATACGCAGTATTTT. Translating gives CASSLPTEGGTDTQYF.

This sequence joins TRBV4-2 and TRBJ2-1; a weak D match, TRBD2 (5 bases). CDR3 size: 19 residues. CDR1 is LGHNA, CDR2 YNFKEQ, per germline. The V and J ends lost 0 bases and 8 bases respectively, with 26 bases between them. CDR3 loop: CASSQDFFGSNRGSDEQFF. The DNA for the CDR3 is TGTGCCAGCAGCCAAGATTTTTTTGGGTCCAACCGGGGAAGCGATGAGCAGTTCTTC.

The chain is built from TRBV2 and TRBJ1-5; D possibly corresponds to TRBD1 (5 bases). Germline CDR1 reads SNHLY; CDR2 reads FYNNEI. Trimming left V 11 bases short and J 3 bases short, with 17 bases between. The CDR3 is made up of 14 amino acids. The CDR3 loop reads CAVGGGGNNQPQHF. The CDR3 region has the DNA TGTGCCGTCGGGGGGGGAGGGAACAATCAGCCCCAGCATTTT.

V is TRBV19 and J is TRBJ2-2; no clear D gene. The V end was cut by 3 bases, the J end by 2 bases, with 7 bases between. The CDR3 consists of 14 residues. CDR1 and CDR2 (germline): LNHDA, SQIVND (reference sequence). CDR3 residues: CASSIQENTGELFF. The DNA of the CDR3 is TGTGCCAGTAGTATCCAGGAAAACACCGGGGAGCTGTTTTTT.

V and J are TRBV5-5 and TRBJ1-5; 7 nucleotides match TRBD1. The CDR3 consists of 13 residues. Germline trimming cut 2 bases from V and 7 bases from J; bases unmatched to any gene: 3. The germline V gene encodes CDR1 SGHKS and CDR2 YYEKEE (reference sequence). The CDR3 protein is CASSFQGGQPQHF. As DNA, the CDR3 is TGTGCCAGCAGCTTCCAGGGGGGCCAGCCCCAGCATTTT.

The chain uses TRBV7-2 and TRBJ1-1; 7 nucleotides align to TRBD1. This CDR3 contains 13 residues. After removal of 3 bases from V and 4 bases from J, the junction contained 2 bases not matched to a gene. The germline CDR1 and CDR2 sequences are SGHTA and FQGNSA. The CDR3 reads CASSFTGATEAFF. For the CDR3, the DNA is TGTGCCAGCAGCTTTACAGGGGCCACTGAAGCTTTCTTT.

The CDR3 DNA reads TGCGCCAGCCGATCCGATGACAGGCGCCGCGGCTACACCTTC. It codes for CASRSDDRRRGYTF. The J gene is TRBJ1-2, the V gene TRBV5-1, with a weak D call TRBD1 (6 bases). Trimming left V 7 bases short and J 8 bases short, with 21 bases between. Germline assignment: CDR1 SGHRS and CDR2 YFSETQ. The CDR3 has 14 residues.

This chain joins TRBV5-5 and TRBJ2-6; a possible D gene is TRBD2 (6 bases). CDR1 SGHKS and CDR2 YYEKEE come from the germline V gene (reference sequence). There are 18 residues in the CDR3. V lost 4 bases and J lost 2, with 19 bases in between. The CDR3 nucleotides are TGTGCCAGCAGCCCCGCCGGGACTCAAAGCCCTGGGGCCAACGTCCTGACTTTC. It translates to CASSPAGTQSPGANVLTF. Based on the CDR3 plus reference TRBV5-5 and TRBJ2-6, the full variable domain is DAGVTQSPTHLIKTRGQQVTLRCSPISGHKSVSWYQQVLGQGPQFIFQYYEKEERGRGNFPDRFSARQFPNYSSELNVNALLLGDSALYLCASSPAGTQSPGANVLTFGAGSRLTVL.

V usage is TRBV4-2 and J usage is TRBJ1-4; D is undetermined. The CDR3 loop spans 16 amino acids. Trimming shortened V by 0 bases and J by 3 bases, and 11 bases separated the two germline ends. Germline assignment: CDR1 LGHNA and CDR2 YNFKEQ. In nucleotides, the CDR3 is TGTGCCAGCAGCCAAGATAGAAGGGCGGCTAATGAAAAACTGTTTTTT. Its translation is CASSQDRRAANEKLFF.

The gene calls are TRBV7-9 and TRBJ2-3; D is uncertain. Germline V gene data show CDR1 as SEHNR and CDR2 as FQNEAQ (reference sequence). The germline V and J ends were trimmed by 4 bases and 4 bases, with 18 bases remaining between them. The CDR3 loop spans 16 amino acids. CDR3 bases: TGTGCCAGCAGCTCACCCCCTACCTGGCCACCAGATACGCAGTATTTT. Translation: CASSSPPTWPPDTQYF.

The chain employs TRBV7-9 and TRBJ2-7; 7 bases match TRBD1. V was clipped by 4 bases and J by 5 bases; unmatched bases: 11. CDR1 and CDR2 from the germline V gene are SEHNR and FQNEAQ (reference sequence). The CDR3 totals 15 residues. This CDR3 reads CASSSPGTAFNEQYF. Here the CDR3 DNA reads TGTGCCAGCAGCTCACCCGGGACAGCCTTTAACGAGCAGTACTTC.

This clone came up once. V is TRBV19 and J is TRBJ2-5; 10 bases are a match to TRBD2. The CDR3 consists of 16 residues. V lost 6 bases to trimming and J lost 5 bases; unmatched junction nucleotides: 12. Looked up from germline, CDR1 is LNHDA and CDR2 is SQIVND (reference sequence). The CDR3 loop reads CASSPVAAGGHETQYF. The CDR3 DNA follows: TGTGCCAGTAGCCCTGTGGCAGCGGGGGGGCACGAGACCCAGTACTTC.

This clone came up a few times. The chain couples TRBV9 to TRBJ1-5, with no clear D. In germline, CDR1 is SGDLS, CDR2 YYNGEE. Trimming removed 2 bases from V and 8 bases from J, with 14 bases in between. This CDR3 has 14 amino acids. This CDR3 reads CASSVDGSLEPQHF. The CDR3 nucleotides read TGTGCCAGCAGCGTGGACGGCAGCCTAGAGCCCCAGCATTTT.

This clone was seen only a few times. The gene calls are TRBV30 and TRBJ1-5; D gene uncertain. With 1 base removed from V and 4 bases from J, the gap between germline ends came to 5 bases. Germline V gene data show CDR1 as GTSNPN and CDR2 as SVGIG (reference sequence). The CDR3 covers 12 residues. CDR3 sequence (DNA): TGTGCCTGGAGTGGGGTTAATCAGCCCCAGCATTTT. This gives the protein CAWSGVNQPQHF.

This chain joins TRBV19 and TRBJ2-3; 9 nucleotides match TRBD2. This CDR3 has 16 residues. Germline CDR1 reads LNHDA; CDR2 reads SQIVND (reference sequence). The V gene end was trimmed by 4 bases and the J gene end by 6 bases; junction bases not matched to a gene: 11. In nucleotides, the CDR3 is TGTGCCAGTAGTACCCCCCGGCGGGGGGGCATGGATACGCAGTATTTT. Translating it yields CASSTPRRGGMDTQYF.

This chain joins TRBV10-3 and TRBJ1-2; no firm D call. The CDR3 totals 14 residues. V shed 3 bases and J shed 2 bases, with 10 bases lying between them. CDR1 is ENHRY, CDR2 SYGVKD, per germline. The CDR3 loop reads CAISDPRTNYGYTF. CDR3 sequence (DNA): TGTGCCATCAGTGACCCCAGGACCAACTATGGCTACACCTTC.